This T cell receptor beta chain derives from a study of shared clonotypes between healthy human individuals. Study context: Three plates each covered CD4 naive and memory; CD8 naive two, CD8 memory one.

V was shortened by 7 bases and J by 5 bases, with 20 bases between the two germline ends. The CDR3 is 15 amino acids. In germline, CDR1 is MNHEY, CDR2 SMNVEV (reference sequence). Clones were read by immunoSEQ multiplex PCR, and TCRdb kept only the in-frame ones, dropping some. Here the sample spans about 710,000 clones, around 73% being singletons. In its sample, this clone was seen once. Sequencing was carried out using memory CD4+ T cells sorted from blood. Subset: CD45RA-negative fraction. This sequence originates from a woman aged 25 to 39 in good health. This chain connects TRBV27 to TRBJ1-1; D is ambiguous. The CDR3: CASIPTGLGGTEAFF. The CDR3 DNA follows: TGTGCCAGCATCCCTACGGGTTTAGGTGGAACTGAAGCTTTCTTT.